Following are 10 T cell receptor beta chains from one sample sequenced in a study of T-cell memory formation after mild COVID-19. Via MiXCR, TCRdb re-called the 5' RACE reads, giving one row per CDR3 protein. The sample lists about 360,000 distinct CDR3 sequences; approximately 14% were seen once. The specimen was PBMCs or a T cell subset sorted from them (not recorded which). These receptors all come from a man aged 18 to 29 who had mild COVID-19 (a few samples of this study predate the infection). Cell type and time point are not known.

This clonotype was detected only a few times. CDR3 DNA: TGCGCCAGCAGCTTGGGCGCGGGGGGCACCACAGATACGCAGTATTTT. This translates into CASSLGAGGTTDTQYF. This sequence joins TRBV5-1 and TRBJ2-3; TRBD2 matches at 8 bases. The V gene end was trimmed by 0 bases and the J gene end by 2 bases; junction bases not matched to a gene: 5. Germline V CDR1 and CDR2: SGHRS, YFSETQ. The CDR3 extends over 16 amino acids.

CDR3 sequence reads: CASSPPTLEGETQYF. The DNA for the CDR3 is TGCGCCAGCAGCCCCCCCACCCTAGAGGGAGAGACCCAGTACTTC. V usage is TRBV5-1 and J usage is TRBJ2-5, with D possibly being TRBD2 (5 bases). Germline values: CDR1 SGHRS, CDR2 YFSETQ. The length of the CDR3 is 15 residues. V was pared by 4 bases and J by 4 bases, with 17 bases between.

This clonotype showed up just a few times. The rearrangement joins TRBV24-1 to TRBJ2-5, with 11 bases matching TRBD1. The length of the CDR3 is 16 residues. CDR1 is KGHDR and CDR2 is SFDVKD in the germline V gene. V was pared by 7 bases and J by 1 base, with 7 bases of the junction left unmatched. CDR3 DNA sequence: TGTGCCACCAGCACAACGGGACAGGGGGTCCAAGAGACCCAGTACTTC. It encodes CATSTTGQGVQETQYF.

The chain has TRBV19 and TRBJ1-2; no definite D call. Germline assignment: CDR1 LNHDA and CDR2 SQIVND (reference sequence). This CDR3 spans 13 amino acids. V was shortened by 6 bases and J by 5 bases, with 13 bases between the two germline ends. The CDR3 coding sequence is TGTGCCAGTAGCAAATTCCTAGTTTATGGCTACACCTTC. Its translation is CASSKFLVYGYTF.

The chain uses TRBV6-2 or TRBV6-3 and TRBJ2-3, with D maybe TRBD1 (5 bases). The ends were cut back, 0 bases at V and 5 bases at J, with 12 bases in the middle. The CDR3 has 15 amino acids. Germline-derived CDR1 and CDR2 are MNHEY and SVGEGT. The CDR3, as DNA: TGTGCCAGCAGTTACTCAGGACATCTGGGAGATACGCAGTATTTT. It encodes CASSYSGHLGDTQYF.

The chain is built from TRBV5-6 and TRBJ1-6; 9 positions agree with TRBD1. The junction had 5 bases not matched to a gene; V was cut back by 4 bases and J by 9 bases. This CDR3 spans 14 amino acids. In germline, CDR1 is SGHDT, CDR2 YYEEEE. The CDR3 loop reads CASSATGGISPLHF. The CDR3, as DNA: TGTGCCAGCAGCGCAACAGGGGGCATTTCACCCCTCCACTTT.

DNA for the CDR3: TGCGCCAGCAGGGGTGCAGAAAGTAGCTCCTATAATTCACCCCTCCACTTT. Amino acid sequence: CASRGAESSSYNSPLHF. J is TRBJ1-6 and V is TRBV5-1, with D unclear. With 5 bases removed from V and 0 bases from J, the gap between germline ends came to 15 bases. The CDR3 has 17 amino acids. CDR1 and CDR2 from the germline V gene are SGHRS and YFSETQ.

The chain links TRBV20-1 to TRBJ2-3, with unresolved D. CDR1 is DFQATT and CDR2 is SNEGSKA in the germline V gene (reference sequence). CDR3 length equals 13 residues. The V and J ends lost 6 bases and 0 bases respectively, with 10 bases between them. For the CDR3, the DNA is TGCAGTGCCCCCACGGTGAGCACAGATACGCAGTATTTT. It translates to CSAPTVSTDTQYF.

At least ten counts were recorded for this clonotype. The chain links TRBV7-2 to TRBJ2-7; tentatively, D is TRBD1 or TRBD2 (5 bases each). The CDR3 is 15 residues long. V was shortened by 1 base and J by 4 bases, with 14 bases between the two germline ends. Germline V gene sequence: CDR1 SGHTA, CDR2 FQGNSA. In DNA form, the CDR3 reads TGTGCCAGCAGCTTAGAAGCAGGGACGCGGTACGAGCAGTACGTC. It yields the protein CASSLEAGTRYEQYV.

The rearrangement joins TRBV30 to TRBJ1-1; D is ambiguous. The CDR3 extends over 15 amino acids. Trimming removed 3 bases from V and 5 bases from J, with 19 bases in between. Germline CDR1 GTSNPN, CDR2 SVGIG (reference sequence). The chain's CDR3 is CAWRGRPQRETEAFF. The CDR3 nucleotides are TGTGCCTGGAGGGGGAGACCCCAAAGAGAGACTGAAGCTTTCTTT.